This entry features one T cell receptor (beta chain) sequence. Sequenced by immunoSEQ multiplex PCR; TCRdb stores in-frame clones only, minus some. The profile shows 780,000 or so clones, 72% of them singletons. The sample is drawn from a study of shared clonotypes between healthy human individuals. The donors were adults (healthy and HIV-negative) with no recent acute infections or vaccinations. V dropped 5 bases and J dropped 2; count of bases not matched to a gene: 2. Germline V CDR1 and CDR2: MNHEY, SMNVEV (reference sequence). The CDR3 has 14 residues. This clonotype originated in a woman between 25 and 40 years old in good health. The chain employs TRBV27 and TRBJ1-2; 10 nucleotides align to TRBD1. Sample: memory CD4+ T cells sorted from blood. Subset noted: CD45RA-negative fraction. The CDR3 DNA sequence: TGTGCCAGCAGTCGACAGGGGGCAAACTATGGCTACACCTTC. This encodes CASSRQGANYGYTF.